This TCR beta chain was sequenced in a study of blood T cell repertoires in COVID-19. Overall study: Spain, Italy and the United States supplied samples that represented acute and convalescent COVID-19.

TCRdb keeps only in-frame clones here, not all; method: immunoSEQ multiplex PCR. The data hold approximately 260,000 clones, with 90% observed a single time. This clone was seen once. This CDR3 is also generated by other DNA sequences in the sample. Trimming at V came to 2 bases and at J to 3 bases, leaving 0 bases not matched to a gene. The CDR3 spans 13 residues. Germline CDR1 and CDR2: LNHDA and SQIVND (reference sequence). This clonotype originated in a woman aged 60-70 years with COVID-19, enrolled during active disease. The rearrangement links TRBV19 to TRBJ1-2; 7 nucleotides match TRBD1. Sequencing was performed on peripheral blood. The CDR3, as DNA: TGTGCCAGTAGTATACAGGGGGACTATGGCTACACCTTC. It specifies CASSIQGDYGYTF.